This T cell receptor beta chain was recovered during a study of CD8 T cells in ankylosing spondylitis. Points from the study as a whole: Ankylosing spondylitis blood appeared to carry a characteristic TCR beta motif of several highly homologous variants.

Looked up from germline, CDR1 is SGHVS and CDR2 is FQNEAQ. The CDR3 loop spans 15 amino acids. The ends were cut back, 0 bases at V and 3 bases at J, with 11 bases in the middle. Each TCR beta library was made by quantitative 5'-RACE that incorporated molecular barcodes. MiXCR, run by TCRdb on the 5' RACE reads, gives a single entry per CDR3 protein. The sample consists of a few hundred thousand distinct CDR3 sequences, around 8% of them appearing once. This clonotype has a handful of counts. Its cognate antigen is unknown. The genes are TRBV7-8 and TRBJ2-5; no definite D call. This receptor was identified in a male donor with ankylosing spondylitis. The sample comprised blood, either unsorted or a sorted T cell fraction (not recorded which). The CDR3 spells CASSLALPPEETQYF. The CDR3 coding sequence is TGTGCCAGCAGCTTAGCTCTGCCCCCAGAAGAGACCCAGTACTTC. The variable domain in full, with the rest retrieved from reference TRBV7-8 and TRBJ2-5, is GAGVSQSPRYKVAKRGQDVALRCDPISGHVSLFWYQQALGQGPEFLTYFQNEAQLDKSGLPSDRFFAERPEGSVSTLKIQRTQQEDSAVYLCASSLALPPEETQYFGPGTRLLVL.